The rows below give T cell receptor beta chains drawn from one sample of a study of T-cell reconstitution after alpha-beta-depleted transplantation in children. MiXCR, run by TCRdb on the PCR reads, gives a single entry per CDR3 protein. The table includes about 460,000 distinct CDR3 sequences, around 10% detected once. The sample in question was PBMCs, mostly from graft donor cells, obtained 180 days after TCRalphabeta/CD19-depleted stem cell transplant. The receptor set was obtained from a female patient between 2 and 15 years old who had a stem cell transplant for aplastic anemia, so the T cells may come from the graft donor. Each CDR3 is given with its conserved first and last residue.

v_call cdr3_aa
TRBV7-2 CASSLGVTSASPDTQYF
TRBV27 CASSSWGLRTSYNEQFF
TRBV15 CATSRDLGTGVYEQYF
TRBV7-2 CASSEQGNLGVGYGYTF
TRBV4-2 CASSHVFGRHNENIQYF
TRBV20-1 CSAGSQDRGYTGELFF
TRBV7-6 CASSPSGRRNEQFF
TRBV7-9 CASSLSGQPEAFF
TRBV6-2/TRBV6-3 CASQLAGGPNTGELFF
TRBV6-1 CASRLWVPATNEKLFF
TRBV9 CASSVYGGGYTF
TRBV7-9 CASSLVSWGSYEQYF
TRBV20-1 CSAPARTGSYEQYF
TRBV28 CASSLWRQGSSDTQYF
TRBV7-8 CASSPRSGTSSYEQYF
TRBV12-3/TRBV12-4 CASRGRNTYEQYF
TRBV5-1 CASSLEGGNTGELFF
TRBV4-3 CASSRGQGPIGGELFF
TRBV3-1 CASSQHGSNEQFF
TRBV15 CATSARLEAMHEQFF
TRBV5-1 CASSTGLELNGYTF
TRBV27 CASSTPGPSSYNEQFF
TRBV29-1 CSVEDWTGETEAFF
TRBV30 CAWIQHGQGRNTIYF
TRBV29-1 CSVSGTDGETQYF
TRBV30 CAWRLGASEAFF
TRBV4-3 CASSQVTGFGNQPQHF
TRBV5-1 CASSPSTGTNTGELFF
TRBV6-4 CASSPGQGRTGELFF
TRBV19 CASSPPGLPRTEAFF
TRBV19 CASTPSTGNQPQHF
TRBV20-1 CSAVIAGLTHSTDTQYF
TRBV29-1 CSVEDEGQGQPQHF
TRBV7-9 CASSLAGDEAFF
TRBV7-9 CASSQTTGSGNQPQHF
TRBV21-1 CASSTPGQGQQETQYF
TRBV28 CASSLSELAGFDEQFF
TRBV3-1 CASSHGVMTEAFF
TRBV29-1 CSGRTSGSTDTQYF
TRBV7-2 CASSLGGTGYSGNTIYF
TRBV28 CASSFLRRLAGGHYELFF
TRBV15 CATSSVGFYGYTF
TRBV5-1 CASSFTSEAPVALHF
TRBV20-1 CSAPQGGTEAFF
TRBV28 CASSLGGRAQETQYF
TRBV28 CASSYPVWDRGRDTQYF
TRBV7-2 CASSLAPAGGGPDTQYF
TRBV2 CASSLAGLSFYTYNEQFF
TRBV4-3 CASSLLLGTSYYGYTF